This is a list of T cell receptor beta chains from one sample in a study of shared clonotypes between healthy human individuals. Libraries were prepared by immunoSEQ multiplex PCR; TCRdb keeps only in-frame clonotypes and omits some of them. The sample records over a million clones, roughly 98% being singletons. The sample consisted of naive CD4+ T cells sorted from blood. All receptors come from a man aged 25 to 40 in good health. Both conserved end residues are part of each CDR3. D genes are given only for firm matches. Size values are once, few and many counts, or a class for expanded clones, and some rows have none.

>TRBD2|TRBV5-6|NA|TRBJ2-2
CASSLAGGSSGELFF
TGTGCCAGCAGTTTAGCGGGAGGGTCATCCGGGGAGCTGTTTTTT
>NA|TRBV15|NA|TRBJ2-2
CATTQGRTGELFF
TGTGCCACAACACAGGGTCGTACCGGGGAGCTGTTTTTT
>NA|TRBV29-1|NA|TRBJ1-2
CSGRVGDGYTF
TGCAGCGGAAGAGTGGGGGATGGCTACACCTTC
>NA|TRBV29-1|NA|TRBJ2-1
CSVYHPSEQFF
TGCAGCGTTTACCATCCCAGTGAGCAGTTCTTC
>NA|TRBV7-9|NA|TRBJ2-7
CASSLGQRRPTYEQYF
TGTGCCAGCAGCCTAGGCCAAAGGCGTCCAACCTACGAGCAGTACTTC
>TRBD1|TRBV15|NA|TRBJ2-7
CATSAGTGAYEQYF
TGTGCCACCAGCGCCGGGACAGGGGCGTACGAGCAGTACTTC
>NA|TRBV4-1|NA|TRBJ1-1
CASSQEEVNTEAFF
TGCGCCAGCAGCCAAGAGGAAGTGAACACTGAAGCTTTCTTT
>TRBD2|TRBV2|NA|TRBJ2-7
CASTQGGLDEQYF
TGTGCCAGCACTCAAGGGGGACTAGACGAGCAGTACTTC
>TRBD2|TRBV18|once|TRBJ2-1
CASSPGLNNEQFF
TGTGCCAGCTCACCGGGACTAAACAATGAGCAGTTCTTC
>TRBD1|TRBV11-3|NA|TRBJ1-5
CASSLLAYGRGPSNQPQHF
TGTGCCAGCAGCCTCCTAGCCTATGGTAGGGGGCCAAGCAATCAGCCCCAGCATTTT
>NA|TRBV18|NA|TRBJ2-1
CASSPSSYNEQFF
TGTGCCAGCTCACCCAGCTCCTACAATGAGCAGTTCTTC